This TCR beta chain was identified in a study of T cells in Graves' hyperthyroidism and ophthalmopathy. Study observations and caveats: It was a median about seven months before onset that the model predicted ophthalmopathy.

Per germline, CDR1 LNHDA and CDR2 SQIVND (reference sequence). Deletions cut 10 bases from V and 4 bases from J, with 11 bases between. This CDR3 comprises 13 residues. Amplification yielded TCR beta CDR3 regions, with RNA transcripts as the source. HTBI primers drove first-round RT-PCR of the TCR CDR3. TCRdb reprocessed the multiplex PCR reads with MiXCR, giving one entry per CDR3 protein. This table has hundreds of thousands of distinct CDR3 sequences, about a sixth appearing once. In its sample, this clonotype was seen once. No antigen is known for it. Newly diagnosed patients aged 18 to 65 had hyperthyroidism of under 2 months' duration. Diagnostic decisions used clinical symptoms, serum thyroxine and TRAb, thyroid ultrasound and orbital computed tomography. PBMCs stemmed from about 9.7 ml fresh peripheral blood.

The rearrangement links TRBV19 to TRBJ2-6, with D unclear. Source material: blood. The sequence came from a woman aged 18-30 years with Graves' hyperthyroidism. The CDR3 loop is CATSSEGANVLTF. DNA of the CDR3: TGTGCCACGTCGTCTGAAGGGGCCAACGTCCTGACTTTC.